These 25 T cell receptor beta chains were sequenced from one sample in a study of cytomegalovirus exposure and HLA in healthy donors. It was with 60 Vbeta and 13 Jbeta primers that the PCR ran. Using immunoSEQ multiplex PCR, the repertoire was profiled, and TCRdb retains in-frame clones only, with some absent. Counted here are 150,000 to 200,000 clones, 70% to 80% occurring once; the ten biggest clones make up roughly 1.5%. Sequencing used PBMCs. Receptors originate from a woman in her forties or fifties in good health and CMV-seronegative.

The V gene is TRBV2, the J gene TRBJ1-1; possibly TRBD1 for D (5 bases). V lost 8 bases, J lost 0 bases, and 13 bases lay in between. CDR3 length: 14 residues. Germline assignment: CDR1 SNHLY and CDR2 FYNNEI. Here the CDR3 DNA reads TGTGCCAGCGGAGGGGTGACCATGAACACTGAAGCTTTCTTT. Its protein is CASGGVTMNTEAFF.

The chain links TRBV5-1 to TRBJ1-2; D gene unclear. CDR1 is SGHRS and CDR2 is YFSETQ in the germline V gene. Trimming left V 0 bases short and J 2 bases short, with 8 bases between. CDR3 size: 14 residues. The CDR3: CASSLASVNYGYTF. In nucleotides, the CDR3 is TGCGCCAGCAGCTTGGCGTCGGTGAACTATGGCTACACCTTC.

The rearrangement joins TRBV7-9 to TRBJ2-2, with a possible D match to TRBD1 (5 bases). V shed 3 bases and J shed 0 bases, with 8 bases lying between them. The CDR3 extends over 15 amino acids. Germline V gene lookup returns CDR1 SEHNR and CDR2 FQNEAQ (reference sequence). The CDR3 protein is CASSLQGANTGELFF. In nucleotides, the CDR3 is TGTGCCAGCAGCTTGCAGGGCGCGAACACCGGGGAGCTGTTTTTT.

The V and J genes are TRBV7-8 and TRBJ1-5; tentative D call: TRBD1 (6 bases). Germline assignment: CDR1 SGHVS and CDR2 FQNEAQ. V shed 5 bases and J shed 1 base, with 9 bases lying between them. CDR3 size: 14 residues. CDR3 DNA sequence: TGTGCCAGCAGCCGACAGGCGAGCAATCAGCCCCAGCATTTT. Translation: CASSRQASNQPQHF.

This sequence joins TRBV7-8 and TRBJ2-7; TRBD1 agrees at 8 bases. CDR1 and CDR2 (germline): SGHVS, FQNEAQ. The CDR3 extends over 14 amino acids. The J segment lost 3 bases and the V segment lost 1 base, leaving 2 bases of the junction unmatched. The CDR3 spells CASSLGDRGYEQYF. The CDR3 region has the DNA TGTGCCAGCAGCTTAGGAGACAGGGGCTACGAGCAGTACTTC.

This clone came up a few times. This chain uses TRBV5-1 with TRBJ1-4, with TRBD1 as a possible D gene (6 bases). There are 14 residues in the CDR3. Trimming removed 4 bases at V and 3 bases at J, with 10 bases between. Germline CDR1 and CDR2: SGHRS and YFSETQ. The CDR3 DNA is TGCGCCAGCAGCCTGGGACAATCTAATGAAAAACTGTTTTTT. Its translation is CASSLGQSNEKLFF.

On this clone itself: One end of the junction varies from germline; a read error may be responsible. For the CDR3, the DNA is TGTGCCAGTTCTTCTAGCGTTCCCGCCTACGGGCAGTACTTC. Translation: CASSSSVPAYGQYF. The J gene is TRBJ2-7, the V gene TRBV19, with a possible D match to TRBD2 (6 bases). The CDR3 totals 14 residues. The germline gives CDR1 LNHDA, CDR2 SQIVND (reference sequence).

The chain uses TRBV19 and TRBJ2-3; 10 bases are shared with TRBD2. J lost 6 bases, V lost 10 bases, and 13 bases had no gene match. The CDR3 totals 15 residues. Germline values: CDR1 LNHDA, CDR2 SQIVND (reference sequence). The CDR3 loop is CATTLGTSEGDTQYF. The CDR3 DNA is TGTGCCACCACCTTAGGGACTAGCGAAGGCGATACGCAGTATTTT. The full variable domain, completed using reference TRBV19 and TRBJ2-3, is DGGITQSPKYLFRKEGQNVTLSCEQNLNHDAMYWYRQDPGQGLRLIYYSQIVNDFQKGDIAEGYSVSREKKESFPLTVTSAQKNPTAFYLCATTLGTSEGDTQYFGPGTRLTVL.

The rearrangement joins TRBV27 to TRBJ1-1, with TRBD1 matching over 7 bases. The CDR3 loop spans 13 amino acids. CDR1 and CDR2 from the germline V gene are MNHEY and SMNVEV (reference sequence). The ends lost 8 bases at V and 5 bases at J; junction bases unmatched: 8. CDR3 sequence (DNA): TGTGCCAGCGCGTACTCAGGGGGGACTGAAGCTTTCTTT. Its protein product is CASAYSGGTEAFF.

V and J are TRBV7-8 and TRBJ2-7; 7 nucleotides agree with TRBD1. There are 13 residues in the CDR3. Unmatched junction bases numbered 2, after V lost 1 base and J lost 5 bases. Looked up from germline, CDR1 is SGHVS and CDR2 is FQNEAQ. The DNA of the CDR3 is TGTGCCAGCAGCTTAGGGCAGGGGGACGAGCAGTACTTC. The encoded protein is CASSLGQGDEQYF.

The genes are TRBV6-1 and TRBJ2-3, with 9 bases fitting TRBD1. The CDR3 covers 16 residues. Germline CDR1 MNHNS, CDR2 SASEGT. V lost 2 bases and J lost 1; bases outside the gene matches: 4. The CDR3 DNA is TGTGCCAGCAGTGAACAACAGGGGGCTGGCACAGATACGCAGTATTTT. Translating gives CASSEQQGAGTDTQYF.

This sequence joins TRBV2 and TRBJ1-2; 9 bases line up with TRBD1. The CDR3 loop spans 14 amino acids. Trimming cost V 4 bases and J 5 bases; bases outside gene matches: 5. Germline V CDR1 and CDR2: SNHLY, FYNNEI. Here the CDR3 DNA reads TGTGCCAGCAGTGTTACAGGGGGCGGGTATGGCTACACCTTC. Protein: CASSVTGGGYGYTF.

The V and J genes are TRBV9 and TRBJ1-2; 7 bases map to TRBD1. Germline loops: CDR1 SGDLS, CDR2 YYNGEE. V was pared by 2 bases and J by 4 bases, with 5 bases of the junction left unmatched. The CDR3 is 14 amino acids. The CDR3 sequence: CASSVLQGGYGYTF. CDR3 DNA: TGTGCCAGCAGCGTCCTTCAGGGGGGCTATGGCTACACCTTC.

The gene calls are TRBV7-2 and TRBJ1-2, with D unresolved. Germline assignment: CDR1 SGHTA and CDR2 FQGNSA. The CDR3 is 13 residues long. V was cut by 7 bases and J by 0 bases, with 9 bases left in between. The CDR3 region is CASTLTANYGYTF. The CDR3 nucleotides read TGTGCCAGCACCCTCACAGCTAACTATGGCTACACCTTC. Full variable domain (missing parts from reference TRBV7-2 and TRBJ1-2): GAGVSQSPSNKVTEKGKDVELRCDPISGHTALYWYRQSLGQGLEFLIYFQGNSAPDKSGLPSDRFSAERTGGSVSTLTIQRTQQEDSAVYLCASTLTANYGYTFGSGTRLTVV.

V and J are TRBV4-3 and TRBJ2-5; 8 nucleotides line up with TRBD1. The J call is doubtful: the DNA matches TRBJ2-7 better. The CDR3 length is 15 residues. Germline V gene lookup returns CDR1 LGHNA and CDR2 YSLEER. CDR3 nucleotide sequence: TGCGCCAGCAGCCAAGGTCAGGGGGCGACCTACGAGCAGTACTTC. Its translation: CASSQGQGATYEQYF.

This chain uses TRBV28 with TRBJ1-2; tentatively, D is TRBD1 (6 bases). This CDR3 is built from 15 residues. V was pared by 5 bases and J by 3 bases, with 16 bases between. The germline V gene has CDR1 MDHEN and CDR2 SYDVKM. The chain's CDR3 is CASSHPLTGYYGYTF. The CDR3 nucleotides read TGTGCCAGCAGTCACCCCTTGACAGGTTACTATGGCTACACCTTC.

The V call is TRBV7-2, the J call TRBJ1-1, with 12 bases that match TRBD1. V shed 5 bases, J shed 5 bases, and the junction held 9 bases outside the gene matches. The CDR3 sequence is 16 residues long. Germline V gene sequence: CDR1 SGHTA, CDR2 FQGNSA. This CDR3 is CASSIGTGGGLTEAFF. Here the CDR3 DNA reads TGTGCCAGCAGCATCGGGACAGGGGGCGGTTTAACTGAAGCTTTCTTT. Full variable domain (remainder filled in from reference TRBV7-2 and TRBJ1-1): GAGVSQSPSNKVTEKGKDVELRCDPISGHTALYWYRQSLGQGLEFLIYFQGNSAPDKSGLPSDRFSAERTGGSVSTLTIQRTQQEDSAVYLCASSIGTGGGLTEAFFGQGTRLTVV.

This clone was picked up one time. The chain couples TRBV9 to TRBJ2-7, with 8 bases aligning to TRBD1. Germline assignment: CDR1 SGDLS and CDR2 YYNGEE. V dropped 0 bases and J dropped 7; count of bases not matched to a gene: 12. The CDR3 length is 16 residues. CDR3 amino acids: CASSVGSETGVREQYF. The CDR3 DNA reads as TGTGCCAGCAGCGTAGGCTCGGAGACAGGGGTGCGGGAGCAGTACTTC.

This chain uses TRBV27 with TRBJ1-2; 7 bases line up with TRBD1. CDR3 length: 14 amino acids. Trimming cost V 6 bases and J 4 bases; bases outside gene matches: 8. Germline loops: CDR1 MNHEY, CDR2 SMNVEV (reference sequence). As DNA, the CDR3 is TGTGCCAGCAGCTACGGAGGGGGCTTCTATGGCTACACCTTC. Translating gives CASSYGGGFYGYTF.

The chain employs TRBV29-1 and TRBJ1-2; a possible D gene is TRBD1 (6 bases). V lost 7 bases and J 5 bases, leaving 17 bases between the germline ends. Germline CDR1 and CDR2: SQVTM and ANQGSEA. This CDR3 has 13 residues. CDR3 coding DNA: TGCAGCGCCAAGGGAGGGGGGGTATATGGCTACACCTTC. Translated: CSAKGGGVYGYTF.

The rearrangement joins TRBV5-1 to TRBJ1-1, with a weak D call TRBD1 (6 bases). This CDR3 is built from 15 residues. V dropped 0 bases and J dropped 1 base, with 10 bases sitting between them. The germline V gene encodes CDR1 SGHRS and CDR2 YFSETQ. The CDR3 region has the DNA TGCGCCAGCAGCTTGGCCGGACAGAAGAACACTGAAGCTTTCTTT. Translated, it gives CASSLAGQKNTEAFF.

J is TRBJ1-1 and V is TRBV7-2; D is undetermined. CDR3 length: 16 residues. Trimming cost V 6 bases and J 0 bases, with 17 bases left between them. Germline values: CDR1 SGHTA, CDR2 FQGNSA. DNA for the CDR3: TGTGCCAGCAGTACCAAGAGGGCTAAAATGAACACTGAAGCTTTCTTT. It is translated as CASSTKRAKMNTEAFF. Full variable domain (outside the CDR3, taken from reference TRBV7-2 and TRBJ1-1): GAGVSQSPSNKVTEKGKDVELRCDPISGHTALYWYRQSLGQGLEFLIYFQGNSAPDKSGLPSDRFSAERTGGSVSTLTIQRTQQEDSAVYLCASSTKRAKMNTEAFFGQGTRLTVV.

This chain uses TRBV19 with TRBJ2-3; 9 bases match TRBD1. Germline CDR1 reads LNHDA; CDR2 reads SQIVND (reference sequence). The CDR3 extends over 16 amino acids. V lost 6 bases and J lost 4; bases outside the gene matches: 11. Here the CDR3 reads CASSIQQGARPDTQYF. The CDR3, as DNA: TGTGCCAGTAGCATACAACAGGGGGCTAGGCCAGATACGCAGTATTTT.

The rearrangement links TRBV6-1 to TRBJ2-2, with 9 bases identical to TRBD2. The ends lost 3 bases at V and 7 bases at J; junction bases unmatched: 3. This CDR3 has 14 amino acids. Germline V gene lookup returns CDR1 MNHNS and CDR2 SASEGT. The DNA for the CDR3 is TGTGCCAGCAGTGACGCGGGGGGGCTCGGGGAGCTGTTTTTT. Protein product: CASSDAGGLGELFF.

This chain connects TRBV29-1 to TRBJ2-5; unclear D gene. The J call may be in error: the DNA end matches TRBJ2-7 better. The CDR3 loop spans 11 amino acids. CDR1 SQVTM and CDR2 ANQGSEA come from the germline V gene. CDR3 DNA: TGCAGCGTTGAAGAGAGCTACGAGCAGTACTTC. Its translation is CSVEESYEQYF.